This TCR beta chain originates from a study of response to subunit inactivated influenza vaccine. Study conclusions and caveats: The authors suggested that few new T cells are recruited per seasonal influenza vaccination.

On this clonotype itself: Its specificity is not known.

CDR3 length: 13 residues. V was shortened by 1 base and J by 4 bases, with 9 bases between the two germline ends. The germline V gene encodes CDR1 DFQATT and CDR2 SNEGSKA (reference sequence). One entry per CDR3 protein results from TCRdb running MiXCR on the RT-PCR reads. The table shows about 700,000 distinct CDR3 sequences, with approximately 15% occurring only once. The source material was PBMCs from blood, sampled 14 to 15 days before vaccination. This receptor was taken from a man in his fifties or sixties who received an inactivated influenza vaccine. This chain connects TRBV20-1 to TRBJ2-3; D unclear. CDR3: CSARGPASDTQYF. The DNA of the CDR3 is TGCAGTGCTAGAGGACCGGCGTCAGATACGCAGTATTTT.